One T cell receptor beta chain is described in this entry. Clones were sequenced by immunoSEQ multiplex PCR, and TCRdb holds only the in-frame ones, with some missing. The sample lists 1.5 million to 1.9 million clones, 98% seen once, with roughly 0.45% in the top ten. This CDR3 has 15 residues. V gave up 0 bases and J gave up 12 bases; unmatched junction bases: 11. Germline V lookup: CDR1 MGHRA, CDR2 YSYEKL. This sample is drawn from a study of shared clonotypes between healthy human individuals. The sequence came from a man aged 25 to 40 in good health. Material: naive CD4+ T cells sorted from blood. The subset was: CD45RA+ positively selected. The chain employs TRBV4-1 and TRBJ2-4; 7 positions agree with TRBD2. The CDR3 DNA is TGCGCCAGCAGCCAAGATCTATTCGGCGGGGGAGGTCAGTACTTC. It is translated as CASSQDLFGGGGQYF.